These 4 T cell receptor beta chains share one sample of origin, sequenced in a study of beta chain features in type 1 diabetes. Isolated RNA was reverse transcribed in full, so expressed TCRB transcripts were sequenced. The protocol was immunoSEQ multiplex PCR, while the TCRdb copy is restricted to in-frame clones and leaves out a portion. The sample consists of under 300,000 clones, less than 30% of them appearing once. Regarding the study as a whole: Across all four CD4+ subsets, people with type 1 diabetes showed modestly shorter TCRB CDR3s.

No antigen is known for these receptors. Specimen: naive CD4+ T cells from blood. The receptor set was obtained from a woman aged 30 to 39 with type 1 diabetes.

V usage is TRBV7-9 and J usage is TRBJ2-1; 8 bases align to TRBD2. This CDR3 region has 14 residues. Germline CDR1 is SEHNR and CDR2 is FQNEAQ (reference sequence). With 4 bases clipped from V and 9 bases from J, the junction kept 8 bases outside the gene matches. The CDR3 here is CASSWGGLAGEQFF. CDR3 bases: TGTGCCAGCAGCTGGGGAGGACTAGCCGGTGAGCAGTTCTTC.

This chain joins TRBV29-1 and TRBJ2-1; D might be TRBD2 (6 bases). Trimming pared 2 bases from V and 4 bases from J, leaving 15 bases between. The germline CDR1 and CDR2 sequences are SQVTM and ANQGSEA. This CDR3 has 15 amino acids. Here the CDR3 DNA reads TGCAGCGTTGAAAGGTTTAGCGGAACTTACAATGAGCAGTTCTTC. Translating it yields CSVERFSGTYNEQFF.

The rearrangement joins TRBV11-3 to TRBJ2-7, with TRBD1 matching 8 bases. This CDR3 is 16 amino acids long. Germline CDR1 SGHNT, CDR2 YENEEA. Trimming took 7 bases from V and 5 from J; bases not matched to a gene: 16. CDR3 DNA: TGTGCCAGCAACGAGGGGTTTTTGGACAGGGTAGACGAGCAGTACTTC. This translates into CASNEGFLDRVDEQYF. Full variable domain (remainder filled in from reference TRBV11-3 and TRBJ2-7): EAGVVQSPRYKIIEKKQPVAFWCNPISGHNTLYWYLQNLGQGPELLIRYENEEAVDDSQLPKDRFSAERLKGVDSTLKIQPAELGDSAVYLCASNEGFLDRVDEQYFGPGTRLTVT.

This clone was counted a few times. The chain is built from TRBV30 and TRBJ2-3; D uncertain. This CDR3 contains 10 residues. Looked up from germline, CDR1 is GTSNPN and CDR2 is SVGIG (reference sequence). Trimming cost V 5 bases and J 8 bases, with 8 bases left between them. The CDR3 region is CAWAETTQYF. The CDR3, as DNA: TGTGCCTGGGCGGAGACTACGCAGTATTTT.